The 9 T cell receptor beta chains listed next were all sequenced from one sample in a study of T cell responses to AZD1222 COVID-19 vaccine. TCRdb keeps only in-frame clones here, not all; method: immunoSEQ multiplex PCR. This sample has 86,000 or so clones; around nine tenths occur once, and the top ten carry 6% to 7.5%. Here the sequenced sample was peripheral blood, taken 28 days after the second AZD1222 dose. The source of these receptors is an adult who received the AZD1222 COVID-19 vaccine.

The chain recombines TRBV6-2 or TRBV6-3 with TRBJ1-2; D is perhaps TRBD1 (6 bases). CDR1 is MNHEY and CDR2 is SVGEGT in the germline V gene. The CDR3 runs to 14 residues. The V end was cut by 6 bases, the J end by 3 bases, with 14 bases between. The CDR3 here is CASSPGQGYYGYTF. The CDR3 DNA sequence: TGTGCCAGCAGCCCCGGGCAGGGGTACTATGGCTACACCTTC.

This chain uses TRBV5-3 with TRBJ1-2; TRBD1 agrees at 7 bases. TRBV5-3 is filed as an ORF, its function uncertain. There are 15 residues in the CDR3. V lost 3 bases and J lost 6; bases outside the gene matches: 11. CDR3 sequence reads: CARSCRTGPDNGYTF. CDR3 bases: TGTGCCAGAAGCTGCCGGACAGGCCCAGATAATGGCTACACCTTC.

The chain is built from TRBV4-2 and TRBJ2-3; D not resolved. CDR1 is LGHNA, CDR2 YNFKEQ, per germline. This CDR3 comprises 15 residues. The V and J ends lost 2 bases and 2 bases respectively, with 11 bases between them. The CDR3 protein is CASSQSLDPTDTQYF. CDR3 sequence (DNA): TGTGCCAGCAGCCAATCGCTAGACCCCACAGATACGCAGTATTTT.

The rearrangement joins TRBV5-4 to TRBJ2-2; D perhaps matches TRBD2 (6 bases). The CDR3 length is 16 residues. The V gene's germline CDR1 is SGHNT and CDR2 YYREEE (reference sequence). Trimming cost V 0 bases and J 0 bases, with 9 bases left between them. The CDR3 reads CASSLATGANTGELFF. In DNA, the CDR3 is TGTGCCAGCAGCTTGGCGACGGGGGCGAACACCGGGGAGCTGTTTTTT.

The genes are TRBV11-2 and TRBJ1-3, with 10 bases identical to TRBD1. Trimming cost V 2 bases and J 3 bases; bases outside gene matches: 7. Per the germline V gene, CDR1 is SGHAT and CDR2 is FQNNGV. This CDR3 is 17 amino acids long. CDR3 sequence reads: CASSLSSDRGHGNTIYF. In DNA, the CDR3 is TGTGCCAGCAGCTTATCATCTGACAGGGGGCATGGAAACACCATATATTTT.

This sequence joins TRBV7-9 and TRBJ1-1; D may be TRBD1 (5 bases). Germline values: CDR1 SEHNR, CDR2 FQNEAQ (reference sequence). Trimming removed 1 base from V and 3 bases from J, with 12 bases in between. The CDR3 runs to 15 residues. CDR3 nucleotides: TGTGCCAGCAGCTTAGGGCCCCTGACAGACACTGAAGCTTTCTTT. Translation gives CASSLGPLTDTEAFF.

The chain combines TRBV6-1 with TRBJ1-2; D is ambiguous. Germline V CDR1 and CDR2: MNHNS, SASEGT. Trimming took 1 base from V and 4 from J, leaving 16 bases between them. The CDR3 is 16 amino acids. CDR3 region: CASSEGLGRIVYGYTF. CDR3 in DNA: TGTGCCAGCAGTGAAGGCCTAGGACGGATCGTCTATGGCTACACCTTC.

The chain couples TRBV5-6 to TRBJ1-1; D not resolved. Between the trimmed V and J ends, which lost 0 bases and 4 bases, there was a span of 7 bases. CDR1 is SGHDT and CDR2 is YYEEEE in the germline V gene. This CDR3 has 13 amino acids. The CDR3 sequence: CASSLVSSTEAFF. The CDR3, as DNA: TGTGCCAGCAGCTTGGTGTCGTCCACTGAAGCTTTCTTT.

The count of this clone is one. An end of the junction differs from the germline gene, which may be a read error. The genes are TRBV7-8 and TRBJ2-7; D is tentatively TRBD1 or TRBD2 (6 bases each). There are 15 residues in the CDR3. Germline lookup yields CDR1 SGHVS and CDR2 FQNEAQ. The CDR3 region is CASQKGGGLSYEQYF. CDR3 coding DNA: TGTGCCAGCCAAAAGGGGGGAGGTCTATCCTATGAGCAGTACTTC.